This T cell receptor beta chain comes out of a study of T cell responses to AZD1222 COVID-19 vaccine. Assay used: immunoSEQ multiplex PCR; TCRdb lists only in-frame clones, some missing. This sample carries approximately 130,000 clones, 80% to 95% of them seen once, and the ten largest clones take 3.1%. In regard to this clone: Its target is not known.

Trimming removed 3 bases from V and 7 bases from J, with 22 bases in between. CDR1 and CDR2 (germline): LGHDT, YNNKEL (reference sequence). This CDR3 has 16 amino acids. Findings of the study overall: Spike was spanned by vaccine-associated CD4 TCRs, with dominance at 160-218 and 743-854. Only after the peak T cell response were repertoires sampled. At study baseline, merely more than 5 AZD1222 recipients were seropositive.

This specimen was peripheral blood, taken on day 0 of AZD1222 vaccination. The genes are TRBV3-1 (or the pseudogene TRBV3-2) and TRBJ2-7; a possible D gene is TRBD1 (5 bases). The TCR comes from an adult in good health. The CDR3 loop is CASSQAGDGGAREQYF. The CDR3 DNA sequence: TGTGCCAGCAGCCAGGCCGGCGATGGTGGGGCCCGTGAGCAGTACTTC.